This entry lists 17 T cell receptor beta chains sequenced from one sample in a study of T cell repertoires in cytomegalovirus infection. A single record per CDR3 protein comes from TCRdb applying MiXCR to the reads. In the table there are approximately 730,000 distinct CDR3 sequences, roughly 30% of which are singletons. Their target antigens are unknown. The source was cultured PBMCs, collected from culture after CMV antigen stimulation. The receptors originated from a human donor in good health (CMV status not recorded). Some clones in this sample may be carry-over from other donors' samples.

The chain joins TRBV12-3 or TRBV12-4 to TRBJ2-1, with D possibly matching TRBD2 (7 bases). The CDR3 loop spans 16 amino acids. The ends were cut back, 5 bases at V and 7 bases at J, with 21 bases in the middle. CDR3 DNA: TGTGCCAGCAGTGGGTTGGCGGGGGCCAGGGGAAATGAGCAGTTCTTC. Translating gives CASSGLAGARGNEQFF.

This clonotype was found many times. The chain recombines TRBV7-6 with TRBJ2-5; 7 bases agree with TRBD1. This CDR3 contains 15 residues. J was trimmed by 5 bases and V by 6 bases; bases with no gene match: 12. Looked up from germline, CDR1 is SGHVS and CDR2 is FNYEAQ. The CDR3 sequence: CASRLRNRGTETQYF. In DNA form, the CDR3 reads TGTGCCAGCAGACTGCGTAACAGGGGAACGGAGACCCAGTACTTC.

This rearrangement joins TRBV20-1 to TRBJ2-3; perhaps TRBD1 as D (7 bases). CDR1 is DFQATT and CDR2 is SNEGSKA in the germline V gene (reference sequence). Deletions cut 7 bases from V and 5 bases from J, with 31 bases between. The CDR3 is 18 amino acids. CDR3 amino acids: CSGKGGIPRGPYRDTQYF. CDR3 bases: TGCAGTGGCAAAGGGGGGATCCCTAGGGGGCCCTACAGAGATACGCAGTATTTT.

The chain is built from TRBV3-1 and TRBJ2-7; D not resolved. Germline V CDR1 and CDR2: LGHDT, YNNKEL (reference sequence). The germline V and J ends were trimmed by 4 bases and 3 bases, with 10 bases remaining between them. This CDR3 region has 13 residues. CDR3 sequence (DNA): TGTGCCAGCAGCCGAGGACCTCTCTACGAGCAGTACTTC. Translation gives CASSRGPLYEQYF.

The table lists this clonotype with a count of one. The genes are TRBV12-3 or TRBV12-4 and TRBJ2-3; D gene ambiguous. Trimming shortened V by 1 base and J by 8 bases, and 10 bases separated the two germline ends. The length of the CDR3 is 13 residues. The CDR3 reads CASSLEGPGTQYF. In DNA, the CDR3 is TGTGCCAGCAGTTTAGAAGGGCCGGGTACGCAGTATTTT.

In the case of this clonotype: Given a much more abundant clone one base away, this may be a read error. The chain employs TRBV7-2 and TRBJ2-7; TRBD2 matches 8 bases. Germline V gives CDR1 SGHTA, CDR2 FQGNSA. This CDR3 has 14 residues. The CDR3 loop is CASTRGGTNYEQCF. Here the CDR3 DNA reads TGTGCCAGCACCCGGGGGGGTACCAACTACGAGCAGTGCTTC.

The rearrangement links TRBV12-5 to TRBJ1-1; D is unclear. Deletions cut 7 bases from V and 4 bases from J, with 7 bases between. Germline V gene lookup returns CDR1 LGHNT and CDR2 FRNRAP. The CDR3 is 11 residues long. The CDR3 coding sequence is TGTGCTAGTGAAAAGGGCACTGAAGCTTTCTTT. Amino acid sequence: CASEKGTEAFF. Supplemented by reference TRBV12-5 and TRBJ1-1, the full variable domain reads DARVTQTPRHKVTEMGQEVTMRCQPILGHNTVFWYRQTMMQGLELLAYFRNRAPLDDSGMPKDRFSAEMPDATLATLKIQPSEPRDSAVYFCASEKGTEAFFGQGTRLTVV.

The chain combines TRBV7-6 with TRBJ2-7; 9 positions agree with TRBD1. The CDR3 is 17 residues long. V lost 5 bases to trimming and J lost 2 bases; unmatched junction nucleotides: 13. Germline assignment: CDR1 SGHVS and CDR2 FNYEAQ. DNA of the CDR3: TGTGCCAGCAGCGGGGACAGGGTGCAATCCAATCCCTACGAGCAGTACTTC. Its protein product is CASSGDRVQSNPYEQYF.

J is TRBJ2-3 and V is TRBV7-9; 9 bases agree with TRBD2. CDR1 is SEHNR and CDR2 is FQNEAQ in the germline V gene (reference sequence). Trimming at V came to 4 bases and at J to 6 bases, leaving 17 bases not matched to a gene. The CDR3 spans 18 residues. For the CDR3, the DNA is TGTGCCAGCAGCTCCCACCAGGAAGCGGGGGGTTCCCCCGATACGCAGTATTTT. Translated: CASSSHQEAGGSPDTQYF.

This rearrangement joins TRBV20-1 to TRBJ2-3; 9 nucleotides agree with TRBD2. In germline, CDR1 is DFQATT, CDR2 SNEGSKA (reference sequence). This CDR3 spans 16 amino acids. Germline trimming cut 0 bases from V and 4 bases from J; bases unmatched to any gene: 8. The CDR3, as DNA: TGCAGTGCTAGAGATTTGAAGCGGGGGGACGCAGATACGCAGTATTTT. Protein product: CSARDLKRGDADTQYF.

The rearrangement uses TRBV7-6 and TRBJ1-2; D might be TRBD1 (6 bases). The V gene lost 5 bases and the J gene lost 8 bases, with 21 bases spanning the gap. The germline V gene has CDR1 SGHVS and CDR2 FNYEAQ. This CDR3 is built from 15 residues. The chain's CDR3 is CASSRTPGQTGGYTF. DNA of the CDR3: TGTGCCAGCAGCCGTACGCCGGGGCAAACAGGGGGCTACACCTTC.

The V gene is TRBV7-1, the J gene TRBJ2-7, with TRBD2 identical over 7 bases. TRBV7-1 is an ORF for which the function is uncertain. The ends lost 5 bases at V and 9 bases at J; junction bases unmatched: 10. The CDR3 totals 13 residues. The DNA of the CDR3 is TGTGCCAGCAGCGCCGGGACTACGGAACTGCAGTACTTC. Amino acids: CASSAGTTELQYF.

This clonotype has ten or more counts. V is TRBV7-2 and J is TRBJ2-5, with D unresolved. The germline V gene has CDR1 SGHTA and CDR2 FQGNSA. V was clipped by 6 bases and J by 1 base, with 9 bases between them. This CDR3 is built from 13 residues. CDR3 region: CASSPILQETQYF. Here the CDR3 DNA reads TGTGCCAGCAGTCCCATCCTCCAAGAGACCCAGTACTTC.

The rearrangement joins TRBV7-9 to TRBJ2-6; D is possibly TRBD1 (6 bases). Per germline, CDR1 SEHNR and CDR2 FQNEAQ (reference sequence). This CDR3 has 16 residues. V was trimmed by 5 bases and J by 0 bases, leaving 11 bases between them. CDR3: CASSQTRGSGANVLTF. CDR3 sequence (DNA): TGTGCCAGCAGCCAGACCAGGGGCTCTGGGGCCAACGTCCTGACTTTC.

This clonotype has more than one count but fewer than ten. The chain links TRBV28 to TRBJ1-1, with 7 bases aligning to TRBD1. This CDR3 is 15 amino acids long. Trimming removed 5 bases from V and 4 bases from J; junction bases left unmatched: 10. Per germline, CDR1 MDHEN and CDR2 SYDVKM. This CDR3 reads CASSPIDRDGTEAFF. CDR3 DNA sequence: TGTGCCAGCAGTCCTATTGACAGGGACGGCACTGAAGCTTTCTTT.

The chain employs TRBV7-2 and TRBJ2-6, with D possibly matching TRBD1 (7 bases). Trimming stripped 3 bases from V and 6 bases from J, with 18 bases between. This CDR3 is 17 amino acids long. Germline values: CDR1 SGHTA, CDR2 FQGNSA. Here the CDR3 DNA reads TGTGCCAGCAGCTTTGGAGGGGGCGCGCTTCTGGCCAACGTCCTGACTTTC. Translating it yields CASSFGGGALLANVLTF. Full variable domain (missing parts from reference TRBV7-2 and TRBJ2-6): GAGVSQSPSNKVTEKGKDVELRCDPISGHTALYWYRQSLGQGLEFLIYFQGNSAPDKSGLPSDRFSAERTGGSVSTLTIQRTQQEDSAVYLCASSFGGGALLANVLTFGAGSRLTVL.

This clonotype showed up many times. V and J are TRBV7-2 and TRBJ2-3; TRBD1 matches 7 bases. The CDR3 has 15 amino acids. Germline lookup yields CDR1 SGHTA and CDR2 FQGNSA. V trimming: 2 bases; J trimming: 2 bases; junction bases outside the gene matches: 4. The CDR3 is CASSLRGQPTDTQYF. CDR3 in DNA: TGTGCCAGCAGCTTAAGGGGGCAACCCACAGATACGCAGTATTTT.